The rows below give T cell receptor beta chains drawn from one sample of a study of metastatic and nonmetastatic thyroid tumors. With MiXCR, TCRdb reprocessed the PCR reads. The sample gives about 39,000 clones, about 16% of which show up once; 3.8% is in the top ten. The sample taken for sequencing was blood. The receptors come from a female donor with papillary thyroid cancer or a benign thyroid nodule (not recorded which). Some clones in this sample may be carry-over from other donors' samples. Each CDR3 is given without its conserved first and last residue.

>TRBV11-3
ASSLGGETEAF
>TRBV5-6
ASSSNLAGDYTDTQY
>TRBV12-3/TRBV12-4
ASSFSDRPHEQY
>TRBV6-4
ASRRTGEYGYT
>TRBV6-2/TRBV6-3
ASSSCENQPQH
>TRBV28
ASSLSTASGGYNDQF
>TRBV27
ASRTGMGSNQPQH
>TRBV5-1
ASSSTSGRAFHEQF
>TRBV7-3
ASSPTGSTDTQY
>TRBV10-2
ATTLTSYQETQY
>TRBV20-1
SARGVADVPTDTQY
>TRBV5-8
ASSLRQRVRQPQH
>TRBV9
ASGGLNTEAF
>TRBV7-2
ASSLVFPLGEQY
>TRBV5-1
ASTRTGFDEQY
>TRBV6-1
ASSARDRGSNQLQH
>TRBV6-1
ASRRSGAGANVLT
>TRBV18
ASSPSQGYNSPLH
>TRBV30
AWSPVLSQGQPQH
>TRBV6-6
ASSYSSGGGDTQY
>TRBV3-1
ASSPGTGPYGYT
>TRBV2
ASRRVRGEGYT
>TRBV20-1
SASDSGKYTGELF
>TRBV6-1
ASRTQGLNTEAF
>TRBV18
ASSPQTVYEQY
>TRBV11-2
ASSLVRSYEQY
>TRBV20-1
SAREAWQSSNQPQH
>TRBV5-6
ASSLPNLNTGELF
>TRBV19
ASSIRDKSFYGYT
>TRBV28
ASSRGDRNTEAF
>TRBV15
ATSRDGGYEQY
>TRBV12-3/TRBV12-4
ASRRAYEQY
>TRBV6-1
ASRIGGERGYGYT
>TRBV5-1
ASSLEGQGSPLH
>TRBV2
ASSESSRVSPLH
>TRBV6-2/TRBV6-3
ASSYSGLTYEQY
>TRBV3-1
ASSPLAGPLYEQY
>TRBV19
AILTRYNEQF
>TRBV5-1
ASSPNSGNTIY